One sample yielded the 15 T cell receptor beta chains listed below, sequenced in a study of beta chain features in type 1 diabetes. Every bit of the isolated RNA underwent reverse transcription, so sequencing read expressed TCRB transcripts. Sequenced by immunoSEQ multiplex PCR; TCRdb stores in-frame clones only, minus some. The data show approximately 380,000 clones, with roughly 16% seen just once and under 0.02% held by the top ten. The specimen was naive CD4+ T cells from blood. These receptors were collected from a woman between 18 and 30 years old in good health.

The rearrangement links TRBV5-1 to TRBJ1-2, with D perhaps matching TRBD1 (5 bases). With 0 bases removed from V and 2 bases from J, the gap between germline ends came to 11 bases. Per germline, CDR1 SGHRS and CDR2 YFSETQ. CDR3 length equals 15 residues. The DNA of the CDR3 is TGCGCCAGCAGCTTGGATACAGGAGTCAACTATGGCTACACCTTC. Translating it yields CASSLDTGVNYGYTF.

This clone was picked up a small number of times. The chain joins TRBV18 to TRBJ2-5; 7 bases map to TRBD2. CDR3 length: 15 residues. Losses at the gene ends were 3 bases for V and 2 bases for J; bases not matched to a gene: 6. The V gene's germline CDR1 is KGHSH and CDR2 LQKENI. The CDR3 sequence is CASSPPAGIQETQYF. DNA for the CDR3: TGTGCCAGCTCACCCCCAGCGGGAATACAAGAGACCCAGTACTTC. Complete variable domain (other parts from reference TRBV18 and TRBJ2-5): NAGVMQNPRHLVRRRGQEARLRCSPMKGHSHVYWYRQLPEEGLKFMVYLQKENIIDESGMPKERFSAEFPKEGPSILRIQQVVRGDSAAYFCASSPPAGIQETQYFGPGTRLLVL.

This sequence joins TRBV28 and TRBJ2-7; 7 nucleotides match TRBD1. Germline CDR1 reads MDHEN; CDR2 reads SYDVKM. The CDR3 length is 14 residues. With 3 bases clipped from V and 2 bases from J, the junction kept 4 bases outside the gene matches. In DNA form, the CDR3 reads TGTGCCAGCAGTTTTCCCGACAGGGCCTACGAGCAGTACTTC. Amino acids: CASSFPDRAYEQYF. The whole variable domain, filled in from reference TRBV28 and TRBJ2-7, reads DVKVTQSSRYLVKRTGEKVFLECVQDMDHENMFWYRQDPGLGLRLIYFSYDVKMKEKGDIPEGYSVSREKKERFSLILESASTNQTSMYLCASSFPDRAYEQYFGPGTRLTVT.

In this sample, this clone turned up a few times. This chain uses TRBV7-2 with TRBJ1-1; possible D gene TRBD1, 5 bases. CDR1 and CDR2 (germline): SGHTA, FQGNSA. The CDR3 is made up of 15 amino acids. V shed 7 bases and J shed 7 bases, with 22 bases lying between them. Written as DNA, the CDR3 is TGTGCCAGCATCCAACACGCGACAGTCGCCAGTGAAGCTTTCTTT. This translates into CASIQHATVASEAFF.

Note on this clone: Sequence at one end of the junction differs from germline and may be a read error. The chain carries TRBV7-2 and TRBJ2-5, with D maybe TRBD2 (7 bases). Per germline, CDR1 SGHTA and CDR2 FQGNSA. The CDR3 totals 16 residues. CDR3 loop: CASSRGWGGGQKTQYF. DNA for the CDR3: TGTGCCAGCAGCCGGGGTTGGGGCGGGGGCCAAAAGACCCAGTACTTC. The full variable domain, in which reference TRBV7-2 and TRBJ2-5 provide the parts outside the CDR3, is GAGVSQSPSNKVTEKGKDVELRCDPISGHTALYWYRQSLGQGLEFLIYFQGNSAPDKSGLPSDRFSAERTGGSVSTLTIQRTQQEDSAVYLCASSRGWGGGQKTQYFGPGTRLLVL.

This clone has more than one count but fewer than ten. J is TRBJ2-1 and V is TRBV10-3, with a weak D call TRBD2 (5 bases). V lost 7 bases to trimming and J lost 3 bases, with 22 bases between them. Germline V gives CDR1 ENHRY, CDR2 SYGVKD. The CDR3 is 17 residues long. CDR3 DNA: TGTGCCATCACCCCAGGAATAGGGAGCTGGAACTACAATGAGCAGTTCTTC. This translates into CAITPGIGSWNYNEQFF.

This clone was recorded a few times. This chain connects TRBV4-2 to TRBJ1-2; a weak D match, TRBD1 (5 bases). This CDR3 spans 14 amino acids. The ends were cut back, 6 bases at V and 8 bases at J, with 19 bases in the middle. The germline V gene encodes CDR1 LGHNA and CDR2 YNFKEQ. In nucleotides, the CDR3 is TGTGCCAGCAGAAGGGGAGAGGGACTAGGGGGCTACACCTTC. This translates into CASRRGEGLGGYTF.

This clone was counted only a few times. The rearrangement joins TRBV29-1 to TRBJ1-1; D call uncertain. The germline V and J ends were trimmed by 7 bases and 10 bases, with 22 bases remaining between them. The CDR3 spans 13 residues. The germline CDR1 and CDR2 sequences are SQVTM and ANQGSEA. CDR3 DNA: TGCAGCGCTCGAGTTGGGCTTGCGCTTTTAGCTTTCTTT. Its protein is CSARVGLALLAFF. The whole variable domain, remainder taken from reference TRBV29-1 and TRBJ1-1, is SAVISQKPSRDICQRGTSLTIQCQVDSQVTMMFWYRQQPGQSLTLIATANQGSEATYESGFVIDKFPISRPNLTFSTLTVSNMSPEDSSIYLCSARVGLALLAFFGQGTRLTVV.

This clone was counted only a few times. This chain joins TRBV28 and TRBJ1-2, with D unresolved. There are 14 residues in the CDR3. The germline V and J ends were trimmed by 6 bases and 5 bases, with 16 bases remaining between them. Per the germline V gene, CDR1 is MDHEN and CDR2 is SYDVKM. The CDR3 DNA sequence: TGTGCCAGCAGGGGCGAGGGCACTACTTATGGCTACACCTTC. Translation gives CASRGEGTTYGYTF.

There are a few counts of this clone. V and J are TRBV5-1 and TRBJ2-5, with a weak D call TRBD2 (5 bases). Trimming pared 2 bases from V and 5 bases from J, leaving 13 bases between. From germline, CDR1 is SGHRS and CDR2 YFSETQ. The CDR3 covers 14 residues. The CDR3 spells CASSFGDYVETQYF. Written as DNA, the CDR3 is TGCGCCAGCAGCTTTGGTGACTATGTGGAGACCCAGTACTTC.

This clone was counted between two and nine times. V usage is TRBV30 and J usage is TRBJ1-5; D is perhaps TRBD1 (5 bases). V lost 1 base and J 10 bases, leaving 17 bases between the germline ends. The CDR3 covers 14 residues. Germline V CDR1 and CDR2: GTSNPN, SVGIG (reference sequence). The CDR3 here is CAWSEQTGRLPQHF. The CDR3 DNA sequence: TGTGCCTGGAGTGAGCAAACAGGTCGTCTCCCCCAGCATTTT.

The chain carries TRBV27 and TRBJ1-1, with D possibly matching TRBD1 (6 bases). Germline CDR1 is MNHEY and CDR2 is SMNVEV (reference sequence). Trimming removed 3 bases from V and 0 bases from J, with 14 bases in between. The CDR3 sequence is 16 residues long. The CDR3 sequence is CASSLGGGLLNTEAFF. CDR3 nucleotide sequence: TGTGCCAGCAGTTTGGGAGGGGGACTTCTGAACACTGAAGCTTTCTTT.

Only a few counts were recorded for this clone. V gene TRBV7-8 combines with J gene TRBJ2-3, with 12 bases aligning to TRBD2. Germline V gives CDR1 SGHVS, CDR2 FQNEAQ. Losses at the gene ends were 4 bases for V and 1 base for J; bases not matched to a gene: 6. This CDR3 is 17 amino acids long. In DNA form, the CDR3 reads TGTGCCAGCAGCTACACCCGGACTAGCGGGGGCACAGATACGCAGTATTTT. Encoded protein: CASSYTRTSGGTDTQYF. Full variable domain (missing parts from reference TRBV7-8 and TRBJ2-3): GAGVSQSPRYKVAKRGQDVALRCDPISGHVSLFWYQQALGQGPEFLTYFQNEAQLDKSGLPSDRFFAERPEGSVSTLKIQRTQQEDSAVYLCASSYTRTSGGTDTQYFGPGTRLTVL.

This clone turned up a few times. V usage is TRBV29-1 and J usage is TRBJ2-1; 11 bases align to TRBD2. The length of the CDR3 is 11 residues. Germline V gene lookup returns CDR1 SQVTM and CDR2 ANQGSEA. Losses at the gene ends were 4 bases for V and 15 bases for J; bases not matched to a gene: 5. The CDR3 protein is CSVVSGRAAFF. CDR3 DNA: TGCAGCGTTGTTAGCGGGAGGGCCGCGTTCTTC.

This clone was seen only once. V and J are TRBV20-1 and TRBJ1-2, with D perhaps matching TRBD1 (6 bases). CDR3 length: 11 residues. The V gene lost 2 bases and the J gene lost 7 bases, with 8 bases spanning the gap. Germline V gene sequence: CDR1 DFQATT, CDR2 SNEGSKA (reference sequence). The CDR3 region has the DNA TGCAGTGCTAGAAACAGGGTTGGCTACACCTTC. The encoded protein is CSARNRVGYTF.